What follows is one T cell receptor (beta chain) and its context. The antigen is undetermined. TCRdb called the RT-PCR reads again in MiXCR, with one record for every CDR3 protein. Among about 500,000 distinct CDR3 sequences listed, 15% to 20% were seen once. The data are from a study of response to subunit inactivated influenza vaccine. Study results and limitations: It was suggested by the authors that few new T cells are recruited by each seasonal influenza vaccination.

The receptor was derived from a man between 50 and 69 years old who received an inactivated influenza vaccine. This specimen consisted of CD4+ T cells sorted from PBMCs, obtained approximately 25 months after vaccination.

As DNA, the CDR3 is TGCAGTGCTACAAGCGTAAGACACAATGAGCAGTTCTTC. The encoded protein is CSATSVRHNEQFF. The genes are TRBV20-1 and TRBJ2-1; the D is unclear. This CDR3 comprises 13 residues. Germline CDR1 reads DFQATT; CDR2 reads SNEGSKA (reference sequence). Trimming stripped 4 bases from V and 5 bases from J, with 12 bases between.